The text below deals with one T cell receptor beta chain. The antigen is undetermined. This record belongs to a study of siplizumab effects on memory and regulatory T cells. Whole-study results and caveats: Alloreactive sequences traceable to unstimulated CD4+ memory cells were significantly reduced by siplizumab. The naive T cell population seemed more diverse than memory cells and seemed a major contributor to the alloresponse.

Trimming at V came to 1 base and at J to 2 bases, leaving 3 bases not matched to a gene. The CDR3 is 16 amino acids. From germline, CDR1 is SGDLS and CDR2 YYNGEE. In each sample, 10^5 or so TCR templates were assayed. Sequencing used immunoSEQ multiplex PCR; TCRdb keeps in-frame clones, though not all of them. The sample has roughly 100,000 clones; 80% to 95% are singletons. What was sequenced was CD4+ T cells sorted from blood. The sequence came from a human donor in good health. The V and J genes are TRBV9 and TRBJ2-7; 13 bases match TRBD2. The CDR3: CASSVTSGRGTYEQYF. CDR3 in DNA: TGTGCCAGCAGCGTAACTAGCGGGAGGGGAACCTACGAGCAGTACTTC. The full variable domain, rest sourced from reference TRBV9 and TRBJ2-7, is DSGVTQTPKHLITATGQRVTLRCSPRSGDLSVYWYQQSLDQGLQFLIQYYNGEERAKGNILERFSAQQFPDLHSELNLSSLELGDSALYFCASSVTSGRGTYEQYFGPGTRLTVT.